This T cell receptor beta chain was identified during a study of memory CD4+ T cells and cytomegalovirus serostatus. Study-wide context: Of the healthy Belgian adults, 9 were CMV seropositive and 20 to 30 seronegative.

The CDR3 totals 14 residues. Germline V gene lookup returns CDR1 GTSNPN and CDR2 SVGIG (reference sequence). Trimming pared 3 bases from V and 0 bases from J, leaving 9 bases between. TCRdb's table, derived via immunoSEQ multiplex PCR, lists solely in-frame clones and lacks some. Of 56,000 or so clones detected, 80% appear once; the ten largest clones hold 0.53%. The sort gate was single viable CD3+CD4+CD8-CD45RO+ cells for memory CD4+ T cells. CMV serostatus came from serum IgG against pp150, pp28, p38, p52. Total CD4+ T cells were enriched by CD4 positive selection. V is TRBV30 and J is TRBJ2-1; D not certain. The clonotype was recovered from an adult in good health and CMV-seronegative. Some clones in this sample may be carry-over from other donors' samples. Sequencing used memory CD4+ T cells from blood. CDR3 coding DNA: TGTGCCTGGAGAGTCGGGTTCTCCTACAATGAGCAGTTCTTC. This encodes CAWRVGFSYNEQFF.